Given below is one T cell receptor beta chain in context. What it binds is not known. This sample stems from a study of cytomegalovirus exposure and HLA in healthy donors. The germline V gene encodes CDR1 SGHTA and CDR2 FQGNSA. V shed 5 bases and J 1 base; nucleotides not matched to a gene: 17. CDR3 length equals 19 residues. The PCR made use of 60 Vbeta and 13 Jbeta primers. The table came from immunoSEQ multiplex PCR; TCRdb's copy has only in-frame clones and leaves some out. This table holds about 130,000 clones, approximately 74% found once. Study observations and caveats: Reports credit the classifier with highly specific, highly sensitive diagnosis of cytomegalovirus status. Analyzed later, most CMV-associated TCR beta chains appeared HLA-restricted. Among donors in an Asian-associated ancestry cluster, a later analysis reportedly found fewer N-insertions than the roughly 610-donor mean. There were under 200 TCR beta chains listed as cytomegalovirus-associated.

This receptor was taken from a male donor in good health and CMV-seronegative. The sample consisted of PBMCs. This sequence joins TRBV7-2 and TRBJ2-7; TRBD1 agrees at 10 bases. The CDR3 DNA reads TGTGCCAGCAGCCGGAAGACAGGGGGCAAGCGGGAGTCGTCCTACGAGCAGTACTTC. Translating it yields CASSRKTGGKRESSYEQYF.